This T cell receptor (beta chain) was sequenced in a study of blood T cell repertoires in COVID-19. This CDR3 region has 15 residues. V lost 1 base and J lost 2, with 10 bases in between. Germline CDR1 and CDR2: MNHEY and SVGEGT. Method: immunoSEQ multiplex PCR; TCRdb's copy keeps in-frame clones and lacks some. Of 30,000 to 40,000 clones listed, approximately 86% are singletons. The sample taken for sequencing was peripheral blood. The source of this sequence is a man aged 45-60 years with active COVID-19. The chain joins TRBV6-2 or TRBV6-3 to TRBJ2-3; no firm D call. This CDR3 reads CASSYWAGNTDTQYF. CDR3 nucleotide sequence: TGTGCCAGCAGTTACTGGGCAGGTAACACAGATACGCAGTATTTT.